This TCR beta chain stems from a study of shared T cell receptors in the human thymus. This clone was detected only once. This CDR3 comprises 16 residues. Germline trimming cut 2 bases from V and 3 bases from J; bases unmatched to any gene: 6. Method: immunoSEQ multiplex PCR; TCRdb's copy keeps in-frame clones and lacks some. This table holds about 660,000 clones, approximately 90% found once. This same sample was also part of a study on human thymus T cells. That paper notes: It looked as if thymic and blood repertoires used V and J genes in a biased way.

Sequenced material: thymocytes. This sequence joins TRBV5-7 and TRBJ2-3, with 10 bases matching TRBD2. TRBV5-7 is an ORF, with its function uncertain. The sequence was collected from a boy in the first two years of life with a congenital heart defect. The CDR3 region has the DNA TGTGCCAGCAGCTTAAGTTCTAGCGGGAGTACAGATACGCAGTATTTT. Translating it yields CASSLSSSGSTDTQYF.